This T cell receptor beta chain derives from a study of blood T cell repertoires in COVID-19 (dated by TCRdb to the early 2020s). Study-level background: The collaborator samples originated in the United States, Italy and Spain and spanned the acute and convalescent phases of COVID-19. The prospective study material was composed of cDNA or gDNA derived from T cells, B-cell-depleted T cells, or PBMCs. Subjects who had been exposed to COVID-19, were actively infected with it, or had recovered from it provided the deeply sampled blood TCRbeta repertoires that made up the dataset. A freely available public database, intended as a resource for researchers studying the immune response to SARS-CoV-2, is where the repertoires were released. Samples were obtained from the ongoing ImmuneRACE study (first 160 participants) and from over 1,000 subjects provided by 6 global collaborators. The sample metadata nearly always contained a de-identified subject ID, COVID-19 status, age in years and sex. Where available, HLA class I and class II types were taken from metadata supplied by the sample provider and were not determined by assay-based typing.

Clipping removes 2 bases from V and 3 bases from J, with 3 as the unmatched junction base count. Reading from cysteine to phenylalanine, the CDR3 counts 16 amino acids. The retained sequence is limited to the CDR3, 48 bases, with the frame set at the first base. From the germline V gene, CDR1 is MDHEN and CDR2 is SYDVKM. The immunoSEQ Assay, a bias-controlled multiplex PCR, was used to amplify TCRbeta CDR3 regions from genomic DNA. As for the authors' bioinformatics: The number of nucleated cells in each sample was estimated from the amplification of reference gene primers within the assay. To quantify the absolute abundance of each unique TCRbeta CDR3 rearrangement, sequence reads were collapsed and filtered. For each sample, productive Simpson clonality was calculated as the square root of Simpson's diversity index across productive rearrangements. As stored in TCRdb, this immuneACCESS dataset retains in-frame rearrangements with V and J assigned. A fraction of the clones does not appear; measured against another copy, unresolved V genes explain less than half of the discrepancy, and the remainder lacks a known reason. V and J calls and clone size follow that table, whereas D and trimming were derived from the DNA. This sample holds tens of thousands of clones; around 87% were observed only once. Over 0.95% of the sample rests with the top ten.

General findings and caveats noted by the study authors: The quantity of clinical and demographic metadata differed by source and by participant and was supplied without curation.

Worth noting for this clone: Which antigen it targets is not known. No clone much larger than this one lies a single base away; base qualities are absent.

Whole blood was collected in K2EDTA tubes by collaborating institutions according to the institutions' own protocols. For TCRbeta analysis, collaborator samples were shipped as frozen whole blood, as isolated PBMCs, or as DNA extracted from either sample type. The sequence links TRBV28 to TRBJ2-1; a stretch of 11 junction bases matches TRBD1. The clonotype originates from a human donor in a cohort sampled during active COVID-19. The sequenced sample was peripheral blood. Here the CDR3 is given as CASSLGTGGSYNEQFF. In nucleotide form, the sequence is TGTGCCAGCAGTTTAGGGACAGGGGGTAGCTACAATGAGCAGTTCTTC. The variable domain in full, with residues beyond the CDR3 obtained from the reference TRBV28 and TRBJ2-1 genes, is DVKVTQSSRYLVKRTGEKVFLECVQDMDHENMFWYRQDPGLGLRLIYFSYDVKMKEKGDIPEGYSVSREKKERFSLILESASTNQTSMYLCASSLGTGGSYNEQFFGPGTRLTVL.